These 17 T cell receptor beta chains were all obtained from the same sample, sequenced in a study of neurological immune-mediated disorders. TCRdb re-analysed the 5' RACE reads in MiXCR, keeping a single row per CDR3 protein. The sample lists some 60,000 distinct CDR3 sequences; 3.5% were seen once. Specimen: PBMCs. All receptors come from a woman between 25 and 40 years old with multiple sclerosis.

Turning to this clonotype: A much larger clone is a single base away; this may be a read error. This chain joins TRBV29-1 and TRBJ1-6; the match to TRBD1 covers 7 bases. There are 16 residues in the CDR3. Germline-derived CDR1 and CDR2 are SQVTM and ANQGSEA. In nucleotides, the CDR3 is TGCAGCGTTGACCCCTGTACAGGGGTAAATAATTCACCCCTCAACTTT. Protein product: CSVDPCTGVNNSPLNF.

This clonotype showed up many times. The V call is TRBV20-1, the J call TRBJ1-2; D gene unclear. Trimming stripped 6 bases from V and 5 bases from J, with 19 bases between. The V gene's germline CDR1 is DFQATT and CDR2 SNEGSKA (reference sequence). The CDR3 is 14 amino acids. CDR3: CSAQDRKLGYGYTF. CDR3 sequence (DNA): TGCAGTGCCCAAGACCGAAAACTGGGGTATGGCTACACCTTC.

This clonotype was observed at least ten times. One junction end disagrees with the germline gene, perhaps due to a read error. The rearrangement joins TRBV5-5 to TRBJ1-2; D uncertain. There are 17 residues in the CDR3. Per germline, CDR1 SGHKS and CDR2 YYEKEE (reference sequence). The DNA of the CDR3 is TGTGCCAGCACCTTGGATTTCGTCGGTGCCCCACCCTATGGCTACACCTTC. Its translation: CASTLDFVGAPPYGYTF.

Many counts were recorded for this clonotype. CDR3 coding DNA: TGCAGTGCTAGAGATCTCGGGGCCCTCTACGAGCAGTACTTC. Amino acids: CSARDLGALYEQYF. The chain uses TRBV20-1 and TRBJ2-7, with D perhaps given as TRBD1 or TRBD2 (5 bases each). This CDR3 region has 14 residues. Looked up from germline, CDR1 is DFQATT and CDR2 is SNEGSKA (reference sequence). The ends were cut back, 0 bases at V and 3 bases at J, with 12 bases in the middle.

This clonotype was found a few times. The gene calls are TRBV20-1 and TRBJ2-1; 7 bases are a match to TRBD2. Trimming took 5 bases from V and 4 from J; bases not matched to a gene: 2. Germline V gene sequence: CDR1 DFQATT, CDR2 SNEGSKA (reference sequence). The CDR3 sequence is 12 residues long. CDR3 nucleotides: TGCAGTGCTGGGGGGGTGTACAATGAGCAGTTCTTC. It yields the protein CSAGGVYNEQFF.

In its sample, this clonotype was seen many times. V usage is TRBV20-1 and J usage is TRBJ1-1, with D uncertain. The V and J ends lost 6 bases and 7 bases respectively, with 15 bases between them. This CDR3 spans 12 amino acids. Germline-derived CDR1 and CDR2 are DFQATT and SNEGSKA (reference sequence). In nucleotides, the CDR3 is TGCAGTGCCATCAGACGGCCCTATGAAGCTTTCTTT. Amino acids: CSAIRRPYEAFF.

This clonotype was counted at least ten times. CDR3 bases: TGTGCCAGCAGCTTGGCCCGGCAGGGGAAAGCCTACGAGCAGTACTTC. Protein product: CASSLARQGKAYEQYF. The chain carries TRBV5-6 and TRBJ2-7; maybe TRBD1 (6 bases). The germline CDR1 and CDR2 sequences are SGHDT and YYEEEE. V lost 0 bases and J 2 bases, leaving 15 bases between the germline ends. The CDR3 runs to 16 residues.

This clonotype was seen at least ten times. The CDR3, as DNA: TGCGCCAGCAGCTTGGCCGGTCGGAACTCTGGAAACACCATATATTTT. This translates into CASSLAGRNSGNTIYF. V is TRBV5-1 and J is TRBJ1-3; D is ambiguous. Germline lookup yields CDR1 SGHRS and CDR2 YFSETQ. V lost 0 bases and J 0 bases, leaving 10 bases between the germline ends. The CDR3 runs 16 residues.

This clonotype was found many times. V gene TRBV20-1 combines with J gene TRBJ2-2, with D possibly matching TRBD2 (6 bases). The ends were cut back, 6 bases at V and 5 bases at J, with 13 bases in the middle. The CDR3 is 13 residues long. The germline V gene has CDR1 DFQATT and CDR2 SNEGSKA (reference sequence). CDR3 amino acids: CSAGLQTTGELFF. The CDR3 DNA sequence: TGCAGTGCCGGACTACAAACGACCGGGGAGCTGTTTTTT.

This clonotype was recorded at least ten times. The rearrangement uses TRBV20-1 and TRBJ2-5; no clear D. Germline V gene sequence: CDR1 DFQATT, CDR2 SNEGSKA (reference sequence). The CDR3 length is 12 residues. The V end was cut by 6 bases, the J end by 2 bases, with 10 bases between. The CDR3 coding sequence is TGCAGTGCAAGATACGGGCAAGAGACCCAGTACTTC. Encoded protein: CSARYGQETQYF.

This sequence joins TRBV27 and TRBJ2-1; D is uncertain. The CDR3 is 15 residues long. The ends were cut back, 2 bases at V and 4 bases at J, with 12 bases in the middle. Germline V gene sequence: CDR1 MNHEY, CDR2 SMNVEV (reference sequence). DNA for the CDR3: TGTGCCAGCAGTTTAGTTTTGAAGGGATACAATGAGCAGTTCTTC. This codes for CASSLVLKGYNEQFF.

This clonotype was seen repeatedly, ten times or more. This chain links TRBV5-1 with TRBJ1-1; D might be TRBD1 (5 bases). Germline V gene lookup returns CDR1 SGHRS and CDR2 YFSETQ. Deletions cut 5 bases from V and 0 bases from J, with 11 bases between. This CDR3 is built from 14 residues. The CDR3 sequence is CASRSGLMNTEAFF. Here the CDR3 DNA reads TGCGCCAGCAGATCGGGGCTCATGAACACTGAAGCTTTCTTT.

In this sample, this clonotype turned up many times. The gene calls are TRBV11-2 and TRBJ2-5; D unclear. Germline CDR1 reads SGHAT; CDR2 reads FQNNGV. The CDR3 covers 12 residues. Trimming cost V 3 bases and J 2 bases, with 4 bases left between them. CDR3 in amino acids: CASSFHQETQYF. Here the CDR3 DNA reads TGTGCCAGCAGCTTTCATCAAGAGACCCAGTACTTC. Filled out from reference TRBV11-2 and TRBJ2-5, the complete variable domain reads EAGVAQSPRYKIIEKRQSVAFWCNPISGHATLYWYQQILGQGPKLLIQFQNNGVVDDSQLPKDRFSAERLKGVDSTLKIQPAKLEDSAVYLCASSFHQETQYFGPGTRLLVL.

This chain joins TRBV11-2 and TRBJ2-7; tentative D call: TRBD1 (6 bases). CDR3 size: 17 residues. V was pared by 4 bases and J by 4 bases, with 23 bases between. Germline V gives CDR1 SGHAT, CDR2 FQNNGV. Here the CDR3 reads CASSSRIGGATPYEQYF. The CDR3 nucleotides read TGTGCCAGCAGCTCTAGGATAGGGGGAGCGACCCCATACGAGCAGTACTTC.

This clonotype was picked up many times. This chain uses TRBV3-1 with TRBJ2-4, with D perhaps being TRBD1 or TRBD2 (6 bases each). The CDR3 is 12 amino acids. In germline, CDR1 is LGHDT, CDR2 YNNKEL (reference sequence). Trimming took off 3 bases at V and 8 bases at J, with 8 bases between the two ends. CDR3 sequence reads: CASSQRGDIQYF. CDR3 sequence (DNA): TGTGCCAGCAGCCAGAGGGGGGACATTCAGTACTTC.

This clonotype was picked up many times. Written as DNA, the CDR3 is TGTGCCACCATAGGGATCCCAGGAGATACGCAGTATTTT. Amino acids: CATIGIPGDTQYF. V gene TRBV15 combines with J gene TRBJ2-3; no definite D call. V lost 7 bases, J lost 5 bases, and 13 bases lay in between. The CDR3 is made up of 13 amino acids. The germline gives CDR1 LNHNV, CDR2 YYDKDF (reference sequence). Together with reference TRBV15 and TRBJ2-3, the CDR3 gives the full variable domain: DAMVIQNPRYQVTQFGKPVTLSCSQTLNHNVMYWYQQKSSQAPKLLFHYYDKDFNNEADTPDNFQSRRPNTSFCFLDIRSPGLGDTAMYLCATIGIPGDTQYFGPGTRLTVL.

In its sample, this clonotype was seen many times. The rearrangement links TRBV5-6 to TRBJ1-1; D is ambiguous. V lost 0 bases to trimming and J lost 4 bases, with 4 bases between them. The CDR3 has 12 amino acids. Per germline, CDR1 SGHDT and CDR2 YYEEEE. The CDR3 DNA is TGTGCCAGCAGCTTGGATACCACTGAAGCTTTCTTT. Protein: CASSLDTTEAFF.